The table lists the clone carrying this TCR beta chain with a few counts. Antigen: not known. The data are from a study of T cells in Graves' hyperthyroidism and ophthalmopathy. Study-wide results and limits: By a 13 V-J model, ophthalmopathy was set apart from stable hyperthyroidism.

These patients, aged 18 to 65, had recently diagnosed hyperthyroidism lasting under 2 months. Uncontrolled infections, other autoimmune diseases, pregnancy or lactation led to exclusion of patients. Orbital computed tomography and thyroid ultrasound, together with serum TRAb and thyroxine and clinical symptoms, were used for diagnoses. From RNA transcripts, TCR beta CDR3 regions were amplified. The HTBI primer set was used in a first-round RT-PCR of the TCR CDR3. TCRdb used MiXCR to reprocess the multiplex PCR reads, holding one entry per CDR3 protein. Among 350,000 to 400,000 distinct CDR3 sequences listed, approximately 15% were seen once. This TCR derives from a woman in her twenties or thirties with Graves' hyperthyroidism. Sequenced sample: blood.

The CDR3 DNA sequence: TGTGCCAGCAGCCCCTACCCCAACACTGAAGCTTTCTTT. Its protein product is CASSPYPNTEAFF. The rearrangement links TRBV6-4 to TRBJ1-1; D remains unclear. Per germline, CDR1 MRHNA and CDR2 SNTAGT. V shed 6 bases and J shed 2 bases, with 10 bases lying between them. The CDR3 is 13 amino acids.